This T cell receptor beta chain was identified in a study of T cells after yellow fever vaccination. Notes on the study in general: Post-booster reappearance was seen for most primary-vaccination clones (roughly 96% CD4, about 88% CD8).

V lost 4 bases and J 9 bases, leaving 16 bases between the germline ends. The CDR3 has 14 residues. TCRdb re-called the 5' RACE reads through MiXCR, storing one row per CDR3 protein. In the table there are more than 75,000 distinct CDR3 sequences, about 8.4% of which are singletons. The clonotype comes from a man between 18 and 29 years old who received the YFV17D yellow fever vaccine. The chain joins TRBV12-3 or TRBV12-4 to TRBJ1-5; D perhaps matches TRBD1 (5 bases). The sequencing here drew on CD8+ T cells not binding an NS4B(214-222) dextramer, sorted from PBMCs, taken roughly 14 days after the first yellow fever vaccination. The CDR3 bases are TGTGCCAGCAGTTGGGGGGGACCTACGAGGCCCCAGCATTTT. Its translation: CASSWGGPTRPQHF.